This entry lists 11 T cell receptor beta chains sequenced from one sample in a study of control samples from healthy donors and cancer patients. The data were produced by immunoSEQ multiplex PCR, yet TCRdb's version contains in-frame clones alone and is incomplete. The repertoire holds some 140,000 clones, with roughly 86% as singletons. Specimen: PBMCs. These TCRs come from a man in his fifties or sixties with head and neck cancer.

In the case of this clone: One end of the junction fails to match germline, which may point to a read error. This chain joins TRBV7-7 and TRBJ2-6; D gene unclear. The CDR3 has 17 residues. Germline assignment: CDR1 SSHAT and CDR2 FNYEAQ (reference sequence). The CDR3, as DNA: TGTGCTAGCAGCTTAGGGCCCTGGGACTCTGGGGCCAACGTCCTGACTTTC. Translation: CASSLGPWDSGANVLTF.

The sample holds one count of this clone. The rearrangement uses TRBV6-5 and TRBJ2-7, with D perhaps TRBD1 (8 bases). From germline, CDR1 is MNHEY and CDR2 SVGAGI. The CDR3 is 15 residues long. V lost 4 bases and J 5 bases, leaving 18 bases between the germline ends. CDR3 DNA sequence: TGTGCCAGCAGTTCCCCGACAGGGGACTACGACGAGCAGTACTTC. It encodes CASSSPTGDYDEQYF.

The chain's CDR3 is CASSQGDLYNEQFF. In DNA form, the CDR3 reads TGCGCCAGCAGCCAAGGGGACTTGTACAATGAGCAGTTCTTC. V gene TRBV4-1 combines with J gene TRBJ2-1; tentative D call: TRBD2 (6 bases). Germline CDR1 reads MGHRA; CDR2 reads YSYEKL. With 1 base removed from V and 4 bases from J, the gap between germline ends came to 8 bases. The CDR3 is 14 amino acids.

This sequence joins TRBV6-2 or TRBV6-3 and TRBJ2-2; D remains unclear. In germline, CDR1 is MNHEY, CDR2 SVGEGT. The CDR3 spans 14 residues. Trimming removed 3 bases from V and 4 bases from J, with 9 bases in between. The CDR3 DNA follows: TGTGCCAGCAGTTATGTGACCTTCACCGGGGAGCTGTTTTTT. Protein: CASSYVTFTGELFF.

The J gene is TRBJ1-2, the V gene TRBV29-1; possible D gene TRBD1, 5 bases. Per the germline V gene, CDR1 is SQVTM and CDR2 is ANQGSEA. CDR3 length: 15 amino acids. The ends were cut back, 2 bases at V and 3 bases at J, with 16 bases in the middle. CDR3 region: CSVESLQGFDYGYTF. CDR3 DNA: TGCAGCGTTGAATCTCTCCAGGGCTTCGACTATGGCTACACCTTC.

V and J are TRBV20-1 and TRBJ2-1; TRBD2 might be the D (6 bases). There are 15 residues in the CDR3. The germline CDR1 and CDR2 sequences are DFQATT and SNEGSKA (reference sequence). Deletions cut 6 bases from V and 1 base from J, with 16 bases between. The CDR3: CSASGSGVSYNEQFF. CDR3 nucleotide sequence: TGCAGTGCAAGTGGGTCGGGAGTGTCCTACAATGAGCAGTTCTTC.

With respect to this clone: One end of the junction is discordant with germline, which a read error may explain. V usage is TRBV27 and J usage is TRBJ1-3; 10 bases are a match to TRBD1. The CDR3 length is 18 residues. From germline, CDR1 is MNHEY and CDR2 SMNVEV (reference sequence). DNA of the CDR3: TGTGCCAGCAGTCTATCGCAGGGACAGGGGACCTCTGGAAACACCATATATTTT. Translating gives CASSLSQGQGTSGNTIYF.

The chain combines TRBV3-1 (or the pseudogene TRBV3-2) with TRBJ2-2, with 12 bases lining up with TRBD2. Germline-derived CDR1 and CDR2 are LGHDT and YNNKEL (reference sequence). V gave up 4 bases and J gave up 8 bases; unmatched junction bases: 14. This CDR3 spans 18 amino acids. CDR3 DNA sequence: TGTGCCAGCAGCCCCCCCTCCCGACTAGCGGGGGAGGCAGGGGAGCTGTTTTTT. Translated: CASSPPSRLAGEAGELFF.

The J gene is TRBJ1-3, the V gene TRBV4-1, with 9 bases fitting TRBD1. This CDR3 contains 15 residues. Trimming at V came to 3 bases and at J to 3 bases, leaving 3 bases not matched to a gene. Germline V gene data show CDR1 as MGHRA and CDR2 as YSYEKL. The CDR3 DNA reads as TGCGCCAGCAGCCACCTGACAGGGGGTGGAAACACCATATATTTT. It is translated as CASSHLTGGGNTIYF.

The V gene is TRBV6-5, the J gene TRBJ1-3, with no clear D. CDR1 and CDR2 from the germline V gene are MNHEY and SVGAGI. CDR3 length equals 14 residues. V lost 10 bases and J lost 8, with 21 bases in between. In DNA form, the CDR3 reads TGTGCCACCGTGAGGTCGTCAGCGTGGGACACCATATATTTT. It yields the protein CATVRSSAWDTIYF.

The gene calls are TRBV6-5 and TRBJ2-3, with TRBD2 matching 8 bases. This CDR3 has 13 residues. The germline gives CDR1 MNHEY, CDR2 SVGAGI. The V gene end was trimmed by 8 bases and the J gene end by 3 bases; junction bases not matched to a gene: 4. The CDR3 nucleotides read TGTGCCAGCTTGCTAGCGGGTACAGATACGCAGTATTTT. As protein: CASLLAGTDTQYF.